This T cell receptor beta chain stems from a study of graft-versus-host responses after intestinal transplantation. About the study: Transplants given to recipients were multivisceral, liver-intestinal, or isolated intestinal. Once they had received anti-thymocyte globulin induction, all recipients took tacrolimus and steroids for about three years.

Profiled with immunoSEQ multiplex PCR; TCRdb holds only in-frame clones, not every one. The profile shows tens of thousands of clones, over 75% of them singletons. The study, taken as a whole, reports: High graft-versus-host to host-versus-graft clonal ratios were found in allografts of patients who had graft-donor T cell macrochimerism. Early post-transplant HvG declines showed an association with peak circulating GvH clone levels.

A note on this clone: Its antigen is still unknown.

CDR1 is SNHLY and CDR2 is FYNNEI in the germline V gene. V was pared by 10 bases and J by 3 bases, with 2 bases of the junction left unmatched. The CDR3 loop spans 12 amino acids. This sequence joins TRBV2 and TRBJ2-3, with 9 bases lining up with TRBD2. This clonotype was sampled from a human donor who received an intestinal transplant. The material was unstimulated CD8+ T cells sorted from spleen or lymph node cells, obtained before intestinal transplant. The CDR3 protein is CATSGETDTQYF. The DNA for the CDR3 is TGTGCCACTAGCGGGGAGACAGATACGCAGTATTTT.